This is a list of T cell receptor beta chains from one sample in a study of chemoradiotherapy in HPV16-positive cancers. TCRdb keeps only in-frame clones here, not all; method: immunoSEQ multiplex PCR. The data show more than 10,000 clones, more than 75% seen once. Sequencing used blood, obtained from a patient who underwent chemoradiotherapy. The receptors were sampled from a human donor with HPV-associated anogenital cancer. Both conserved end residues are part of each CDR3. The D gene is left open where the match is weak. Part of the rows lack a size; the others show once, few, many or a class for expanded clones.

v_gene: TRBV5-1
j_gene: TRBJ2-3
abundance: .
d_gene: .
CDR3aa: CASSVRSDTQYF
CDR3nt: TGCGCCAGCAGTGTTAGGTCCGATACGCAGTATTTT

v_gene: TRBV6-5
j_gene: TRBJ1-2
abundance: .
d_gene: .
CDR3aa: CASSSRGRNYGYTF
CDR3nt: TGTGCCAGCAGTTCCAGGGGAAGGAACTATGGCTACACCTTC

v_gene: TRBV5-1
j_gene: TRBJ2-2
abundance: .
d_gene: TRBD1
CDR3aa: CASSLGDRVANTGELFF
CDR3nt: TGCGCCAGCAGCTTGGGGGACAGGGTCGCGAACACCGGGGAGCTGTTTTTT

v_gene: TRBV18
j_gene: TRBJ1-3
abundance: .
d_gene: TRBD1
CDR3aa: CASSTRKWTGQERSSGNTIYF
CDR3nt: TGTGCCAGCTCAACTCGGAAGTGGACAGGGCAGGAAAGAAGCTCTGGAAACACCATATATTTT

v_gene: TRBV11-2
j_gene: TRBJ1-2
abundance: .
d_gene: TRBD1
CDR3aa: CASSALRQGRGGYTF
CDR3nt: TGTGCCAGCAGCGCACTTCGACAGGGGCGTGGGGGCTACACCTTC

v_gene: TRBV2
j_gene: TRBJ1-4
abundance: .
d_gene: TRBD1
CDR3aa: CASSKGQAMNEKLFF
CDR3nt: TGTGCCAGCAGTAAAGGACAGGCCATGAATGAAAAACTGTTTTTT

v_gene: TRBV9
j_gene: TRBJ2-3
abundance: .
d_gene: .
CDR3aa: CASSVSGSTDTQYF
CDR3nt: TGTGCCAGCAGCGTCTCCGGGAGCACAGATACGCAGTATTTT

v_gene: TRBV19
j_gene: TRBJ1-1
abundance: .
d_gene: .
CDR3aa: CASSEQGNTEAFF
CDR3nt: TGTGCCAGTAGTGAACAGGGAAACACTGAAGCTTTCTTT

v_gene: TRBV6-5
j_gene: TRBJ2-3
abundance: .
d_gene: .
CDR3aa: CASRSGPSTDTQYF
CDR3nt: TGTGCCAGTCGGAGCGGGCCTAGCACAGATACGCAGTATTTT

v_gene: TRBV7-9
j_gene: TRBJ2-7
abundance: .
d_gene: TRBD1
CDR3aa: CASSLSSGGAAYEQYF
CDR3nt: TGTGCCAGCAGCTTAAGTTCAGGGGGCGCAGCCTACGAGCAGTACTTC

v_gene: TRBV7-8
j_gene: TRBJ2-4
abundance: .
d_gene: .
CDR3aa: CASRDSGKNIQYF
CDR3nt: TGTGCCAGCAGGGACTCAGGGAAAAACATTCAGTACTTC

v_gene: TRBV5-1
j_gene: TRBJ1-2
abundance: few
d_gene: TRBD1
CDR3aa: CASSFPGGVGGYTF
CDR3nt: TGCGCCAGCAGCTTCCCAGGGGGCGTAGGTGGCTACACCTTC

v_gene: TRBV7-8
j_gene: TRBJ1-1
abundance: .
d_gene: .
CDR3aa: CASSLGGANSREAFF
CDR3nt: TGTGCCAGCAGCTTAGGAGGTGCGAACAGTCGGGAGGCTTTCTTT

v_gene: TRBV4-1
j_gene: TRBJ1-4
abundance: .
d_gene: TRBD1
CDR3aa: CASSQGQGPANEKLFF
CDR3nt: TGCGCCAGCAGCCAGGGACAGGGGCCGGCTAATGAAAAACTGTTTTTT

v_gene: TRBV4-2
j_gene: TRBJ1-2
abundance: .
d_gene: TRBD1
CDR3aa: CASSQGTEHYTF
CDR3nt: TGTGCCAGCAGCCAGGGGACAGAACACTACACCTTC

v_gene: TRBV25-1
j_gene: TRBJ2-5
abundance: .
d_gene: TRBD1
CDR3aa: CASRDRGYQETQYF
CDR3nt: TGTGCCAGCAGGGACAGGGGGTACCAAGAGACCCAGTACTTC

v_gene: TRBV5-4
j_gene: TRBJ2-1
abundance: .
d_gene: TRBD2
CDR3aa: CASSPGGVERHEQFF
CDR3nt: TGTGCCAGCAGCCCGGGGGGGGTAGAGCGACATGAGCAGTTCTTC

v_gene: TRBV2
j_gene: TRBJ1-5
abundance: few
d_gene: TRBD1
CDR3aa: CASSIQGGGQPQHF
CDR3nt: TGTGCCAGCAGCATACAGGGGGGAGGTCAGCCCCAGCATTTT